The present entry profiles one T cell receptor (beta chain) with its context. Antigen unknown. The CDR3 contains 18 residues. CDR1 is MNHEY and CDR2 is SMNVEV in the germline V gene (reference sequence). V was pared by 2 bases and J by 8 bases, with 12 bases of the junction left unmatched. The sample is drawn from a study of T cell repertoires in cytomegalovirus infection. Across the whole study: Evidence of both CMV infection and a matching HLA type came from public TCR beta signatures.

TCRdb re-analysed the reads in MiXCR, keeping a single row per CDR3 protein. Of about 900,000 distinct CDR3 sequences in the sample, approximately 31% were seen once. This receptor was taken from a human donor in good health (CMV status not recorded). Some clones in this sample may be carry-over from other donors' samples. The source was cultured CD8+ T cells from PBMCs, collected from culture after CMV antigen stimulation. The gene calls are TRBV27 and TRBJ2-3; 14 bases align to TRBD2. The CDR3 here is CASSLPPGLAGARGTQYF. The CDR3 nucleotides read TGTGCCAGCAGTTTACCTCCGGGACTAGCGGGGGCTAGGGGTACGCAGTATTTT.